Following are 29 T cell receptor beta chains from one sample sequenced in a study of blood T cell repertoires in COVID-19. Using immunoSEQ multiplex PCR, the repertoire was profiled, and TCRdb retains in-frame clones only, with some absent. The data hold around 64,000 clones, with about nine tenths observed a single time. Sequencing used peripheral blood. These receptors came from a human donor in a cohort sampled during active COVID-19.

The chain has TRBV3-1 (or the pseudogene TRBV3-2) and TRBJ2-5, with 10 bases identical to TRBD1. The CDR3 runs to 17 residues. The junction had 12 bases not matched to a gene; V was cut back by 4 bases and J by 4 bases. Germline loops: CDR1 LGHDT, CDR2 YNNKEL (reference sequence). DNA for the CDR3: TGTGCCAGCAGCCCACTACCGGGACAGGGGCCGATAGAGACCCAGTACTTC. The encoded protein is CASSPLPGQGPIETQYF.

V usage is TRBV5-1 and J usage is TRBJ2-1, with TRBD1 identical over 8 bases. The trim removed 4 bases at V and 7 bases at J, leaving 13 bases unmatched. CDR1 is SGHRS, CDR2 YFSETQ, per germline. The CDR3 totals 16 residues. CDR3 region: CASSTIDRGGLNEQFF. In DNA form, the CDR3 reads TGCGCCAGCAGCACTATAGACAGGGGAGGTCTGAATGAGCAGTTCTTC.

The J gene is TRBJ2-3, the V gene TRBV19, with 8 nucleotides matching TRBD2. Trimming cost V 1 base and J 2 bases; bases outside gene matches: 11. The CDR3 extends over 18 amino acids. Germline V CDR1 and CDR2: LNHDA, SQIVND (reference sequence). The CDR3 nucleotides read TGTGCCAGTAGTATAGGGCGGGGGGCGAGTCCCCACACAGATACGCAGTATTTT. Its protein product is CASSIGRGASPHTDTQYF.

This chain connects TRBV7-3 to TRBJ2-1, with TRBD2 matching over 8 bases. Germline lookup yields CDR1 SGHTA and CDR2 FQGTGA. CDR3 length: 16 amino acids. Trimming removed 5 bases from V and 8 bases from J; junction bases left unmatched: 14. The CDR3 DNA follows: TGTGCCAGCAGCCCGATTATGGCGGGGGGTCTCGATGAGCAGTTCTTC. As protein: CASSPIMAGGLDEQFF. Using reference TRBV7-3 and TRBJ2-1 for the parts outside the CDR3, the full variable domain is GAGVSQTPSNKVTEKGKYVELRCDPISGHTALYWYRQSLGQGPEFLIYFQGTGAADDSGLPNDRFFAVRPEGSVSTLKIQRTERGDSAVYLCASSPIMAGGLDEQFFGPGTRLTVL.

By proportion, this clone is medium-sized. The V and J genes are TRBV7-8 and TRBJ2-2, with D perhaps TRBD1 (6 bases). This CDR3 comprises 14 residues. V was cut by 5 bases and J by 4 bases, with 11 bases left in between. Germline CDR1 reads SGHVS; CDR2 reads FQNEAQ. The CDR3 loop reads CASSITGSTGELFF. The CDR3 DNA sequence: TGTGCCAGCAGCATAACAGGGAGCACCGGGGAGCTGTTTTTT.

The V gene is TRBV9, the J gene TRBJ2-7, with TRBD2 as a possible D gene (5 bases). V dropped 0 bases and J dropped 0 bases, with 7 bases sitting between them. Germline V gene data show CDR1 as SGDLS and CDR2 as YYNGEE. This CDR3 comprises 14 residues. Here the CDR3 DNA reads TGTGCCAGCAGCGTAGATGGGAGCTCCTACGAGCAGTACTTC. As protein: CASSVDGSSYEQYF.

The chain couples TRBV29-1 to TRBJ2-3; 13 positions match TRBD2. The CDR3 loop spans 15 amino acids. The V gene's germline CDR1 is SQVTM and CDR2 ANQGSEA. The V segment lost 1 base and the J segment 4 bases; nucleotides outside the gene matches: 2. This CDR3 is CSVEVLAGGPDTQYF. In nucleotides, the CDR3 is TGCAGCGTTGAAGTACTAGCGGGGGGGCCAGATACGCAGTATTTT.

The chain employs TRBV7-9 and TRBJ2-7, with a possible D match to TRBD2 (5 bases). CDR3 size: 13 residues. Germline V lookup: CDR1 SEHNR, CDR2 FQNEAQ (reference sequence). V shed 2 bases and J shed 6 bases, with 11 bases lying between them. CDR3 region: CASSLTTRPEQYF. CDR3 in DNA: TGTGCCAGCAGCTTAACCACTAGGCCCGAGCAGTACTTC. The full variable domain, in which reference TRBV7-9 and TRBJ2-7 provide the parts outside the CDR3, is DTGVSQNPRHKITKRGQNVTFRCDPISEHNRLYWYRQTLGQGPEFLTYFQNEAQLEKSRLLSDRFSAERPKGSFSTLEIQRTEQGDSAMYLCASSLTTRPEQYFGPGTRLTVT.

This chain joins TRBV30 and TRBJ2-7; 10 bases are a match to TRBD1. Germline CDR1 GTSNPN, CDR2 SVGIG (reference sequence). The CDR3 loop spans 14 amino acids. After removal of 3 bases from V and 4 bases from J, the junction contained 6 bases not matched to a gene. CDR3 sequence reads: CAWSRGTGVYEQYF. The DNA for the CDR3 is TGTGCCTGGAGCCGCGGGACAGGGGTGTACGAGCAGTACTTC.

This chain links TRBV5-1 with TRBJ2-1; TRBD1 might be the D (6 bases). The germline V and J ends were trimmed by 0 bases and 3 bases, with 7 bases remaining between them. The germline V gene has CDR1 SGHRS and CDR2 YFSETQ. CDR3 length equals 14 residues. CDR3 residues: CASSLGQVYNEQFF. The DNA of the CDR3 is TGCGCCAGCAGCTTGGGACAGGTCTACAATGAGCAGTTCTTC.

The chain is built from TRBV27 and TRBJ1-4; no firm D call. The CDR3 consists of 16 residues. Trimming took 3 bases from V and 6 from J, leaving 17 bases between them. Germline V gives CDR1 MNHEY, CDR2 SMNVEV (reference sequence). CDR3 region: CASSFYPGGSYEKLFF. The DNA for the CDR3 is TGTGCCAGCAGTTTCTACCCGGGTGGTTCGTATGAAAAACTGTTTTTT.

This clone was counted a single time. J is TRBJ2-1 and V is TRBV28; 9 nucleotides agree with TRBD2. Germline V gene data show CDR1 as MDHEN and CDR2 as SYDVKM. This CDR3 comprises 16 residues. Losses at the gene ends were 6 bases for V and 0 bases for J; bases not matched to a gene: 6. The CDR3 coding sequence is TGTGCCAGCAGACTAGCGGGCCCTAGCTCCTACAATGAGCAGTTCTTC. It codes for CASRLAGPSSYNEQFF.

This clone has only a few counts. The CDR3 DNA sequence: TGCGCCAGCAGCATGGACGGGGCCTACAATGAGCAGTTCTTC. Translating gives CASSMDGAYNEQFF. The rearrangement uses TRBV5-1 and TRBJ2-1; D may be TRBD2 (5 bases). CDR1 is SGHRS, CDR2 YFSETQ, per germline. The CDR3 loop spans 14 amino acids. V was cut by 4 bases and J by 2 bases, with 10 bases left in between.

The chain combines TRBV18 with TRBJ2-1; TRBD1 matches at 7 bases. The CDR3 spans 19 residues. CDR1 and CDR2 from the germline V gene are KGHSH and LQKENI. J was trimmed by 4 bases and V by 7 bases; bases with no gene match: 22. The CDR3 spells CASCQALAGGLDRYNEQFF. The CDR3 DNA follows: TGTGCCAGCTGCCAGGCCCTGGCAGGGGGTCTCGACCGTTACAATGAGCAGTTCTTC.

CDR3 coding DNA: TGCGCCAGCAGCACAGCCCCCGCAGAGACCCAGTACTTC. The encoded protein is CASSTAPAETQYF. The V call is TRBV5-1, the J call TRBJ2-5; D remains ambiguous. CDR3 size: 13 residues. V was shortened by 4 bases and J by 4 bases, with 11 bases between the two germline ends. CDR1 is SGHRS, CDR2 YFSETQ, per germline. Using reference TRBV5-1 and TRBJ2-5 for the parts outside the CDR3, the full variable domain is KAGVTQTPRYLIKTRGQQVTLSCSPISGHRSVSWYQQTPGQGLQFLFEYFSETQRNKGNFPGRFSGRQFSNSRSEMNVSTLELGDSALYLCASSTAPAETQYFGPGTRLLVL.

V gene TRBV18 combines with J gene TRBJ1-1; TRBD1 is a possible D gene (6 bases). V gave up 5 bases and J gave up 1 base, with 8 bases separating them. This CDR3 spans 13 amino acids. Germline values: CDR1 KGHSH, CDR2 LQKENI. The CDR3 bases are TGTGCCAGCTCAGAGGGACAGAACACTGAAGCTTTCTTT. This encodes CASSEGQNTEAFF. The full variable domain, completed using reference TRBV18 and TRBJ1-1, is NAGVMQNPRHLVRRRGQEARLRCSPMKGHSHVYWYRQLPEEGLKFMVYLQKENIIDESGMPKERFSAEFPKEGPSILRIQQVVRGDSAAYFCASSEGQNTEAFFGQGTRLTVV.

The chain is built from TRBV11-2 and TRBJ2-7; TRBD1 matches at 7 bases. CDR3 size: 15 residues. V lost 6 bases to trimming and J lost 3 bases; unmatched junction nucleotides: 11. CDR1 SGHAT and CDR2 FQNNGV come from the germline V gene. The CDR3 DNA reads TGTGCCAGCAGAACCGGACAGGCCGGCTACTACGAGCAGTACTTC. It specifies CASRTGQAGYYEQYF. Full variable domain (rest looked up from reference TRBV11-2 and TRBJ2-7): EAGVAQSPRYKIIEKRQSVAFWCNPISGHATLYWYQQILGQGPKLLIQFQNNGVVDDSQLPKDRFSAERLKGVDSTLKIQPAKLEDSAVYLCASRTGQAGYYEQYFGPGTRLTVT.

The rearrangement links TRBV9 to TRBJ2-7, with 8 bases that match TRBD1. Germline CDR1 is SGDLS and CDR2 is YYNGEE. There are 13 residues in the CDR3. V shed 4 bases and J 3 bases; nucleotides not matched to a gene: 3. The CDR3 bases are TGTGCCAGCAGCTCTGGACAGGGCTACGAGCAGTACTTC. Translated: CASSSGQGYEQYF.

This chain joins TRBV6-2 or TRBV6-3 and TRBJ2-7; the D gene is possibly TRBD1 (5 bases). Trimming took off 0 bases at V and 2 bases at J, with 5 bases between the two ends. The CDR3 length is 13 residues. The V gene's germline CDR1 is MNHEY and CDR2 SVGEGT. The CDR3 loop reads CASSYSDTYEQYF. CDR3 coding DNA: TGTGCCAGCAGTTACTCGGACACCTACGAGCAGTACTTC.

The chain joins TRBV28 to TRBJ2-2; D gene unclear. Germline values: CDR1 MDHEN, CDR2 SYDVKM. The CDR3 has 11 amino acids. Trimming shortened V by 6 bases and J by 8 bases, and 7 bases separated the two germline ends. This CDR3 reads CASSPTGELFF. The DNA of the CDR3 is TGTGCCAGCAGCCCGACAGGGGAGCTGTTTTTT. Supplemented by reference TRBV28 and TRBJ2-2, the full variable domain reads DVKVTQSSRYLVKRTGEKVFLECVQDMDHENMFWYRQDPGLGLRLIYFSYDVKMKEKGDIPEGYSVSREKKERFSLILESASTNQTSMYLCASSPTGELFFGEGSRLTVL.

J is TRBJ2-5 and V is TRBV3-1 (or the pseudogene TRBV3-2), with D possibly TRBD2 on 5 matching bases. The CDR3 has 13 residues. From germline, CDR1 is LGHDT and CDR2 YNNKEL (reference sequence). Trimming took 2 bases from V and 6 from J, leaving 10 bases between them. CDR3 bases: TGTGCCAGCAGCCAACGGGGTGTGAAGACCCAGTACTTC. Its translation: CASSQRGVKTQYF.

The chain joins TRBV12-3 or TRBV12-4 to TRBJ1-2; a possible D gene is TRBD1 (6 bases). The CDR3 totals 13 residues. Between the trimmed V and J ends, which lost 5 bases and 4 bases, there was a span of 11 bases. The CDR3 spells CASSEGQFYGYTF. CDR3 in DNA: TGTGCCAGCAGTGAAGGACAGTTCTATGGCTACACCTTC.

In nucleotides, the CDR3 is TGCGCCAGCAGCTTGGAACAGGCGCCAAGGGAGACCCAGTACTTC. Encoded protein: CASSLEQAPRETQYF. The V call is TRBV5-1, the J call TRBJ2-5, with D possibly matching TRBD1 (5 bases). The germline V gene has CDR1 SGHRS and CDR2 YFSETQ. V was clipped by 0 bases and J by 5 bases, with 14 bases between them. The CDR3 totals 15 residues.

The gene calls are TRBV5-1 and TRBJ2-5, with no clear D. CDR3 length equals 12 residues. CDR1 is SGHRS and CDR2 is YFSETQ in the germline V gene. The V end lost 4 bases, the J end lost 0 bases, and 4 bases lay between the germline ends. The CDR3 DNA follows: TGCGCCAGCAGCCCCTACCAAGAGACCCAGTACTTC. It yields the protein CASSPYQETQYF.

The rearrangement links TRBV27 to TRBJ1-1; D is unresolved. This CDR3 spans 14 amino acids. CDR1 MNHEY and CDR2 SMNVEV come from the germline V gene (reference sequence). V was trimmed by 4 bases and J by 8 bases, leaving 17 bases between them. CDR3: CASSSPYQTREAFF. The DNA of the CDR3 is TGTGCCAGCAGTTCCCCTTATCAGACTCGGGAAGCTTTCTTT.

The V gene is TRBV5-1, the J gene TRBJ2-7; TRBD2 matches 7 bases. V gave up 1 base and J gave up 3 bases; unmatched junction bases: 4. The CDR3 length is 14 residues. Germline lookup yields CDR1 SGHRS and CDR2 YFSETQ. The CDR3 loop is CASSLRAGNYEQYF. The DNA of the CDR3 is TGCGCCAGCAGCTTGCGAGCGGGGAACTACGAGCAGTACTTC. The complete variable domain, with remaining parts taken from reference TRBV5-1 and TRBJ2-7, reads KAGVTQTPRYLIKTRGQQVTLSCSPISGHRSVSWYQQTPGQGLQFLFEYFSETQRNKGNFPGRFSGRQFSNSRSEMNVSTLELGDSALYLCASSLRAGNYEQYFGPGTRLTVT.

This chain connects TRBV3-1 (or the pseudogene TRBV3-2) to TRBJ2-1, with TRBD2 identical over 11 bases. Germline loops: CDR1 LGHDT, CDR2 YNNKEL (reference sequence). This CDR3 region has 17 residues. With V trimmed by 5 bases and J by 3 bases, 9 bases remained unmatched. CDR3 DNA sequence: TGTGCCAGCAGCTCAACGAGTAGCGGGGGGGGCTACAATGAGCAGTTCTTC. Protein product: CASSSTSSGGGYNEQFF.

The chain has TRBV5-1 and TRBJ2-1; possible D gene TRBD1, 6 bases. This CDR3 is built from 16 residues. Germline CDR1 and CDR2: SGHRS and YFSETQ. V gave up 4 bases and J gave up 2 bases, with 16 bases separating them. The CDR3 coding sequence is TGCGCCAGCAGCAGCACCGGGACAACTACCTACAATGAGCAGTTCTTC. Its protein is CASSSTGTTTYNEQFF.

The J gene is TRBJ2-5, the V gene TRBV9; D is undetermined. The CDR3 length is 14 residues. V gave up 4 bases and J gave up 5 bases, with 15 bases separating them. Germline-derived CDR1 and CDR2 are SGDLS and YYNGEE. The CDR3 bases are TGTGCCAGCAGCCCTAACTCTTTTACGGAGACCCAGTACTTC. Amino acids: CASSPNSFTETQYF. Full variable domain (remainder filled in from reference TRBV9 and TRBJ2-5): DSGVTQTPKHLITATGQRVTLRCSPRSGDLSVYWYQQSLDQGLQFLIQYYNGEERAKGNILERFSAQQFPDLHSELNLSSLELGDSALYFCASSPNSFTETQYFGPGTRLLVL.